This T cell receptor beta chain came from a study of T cell responses to AZD1222 COVID-19 vaccine. The table came from immunoSEQ multiplex PCR; TCRdb's copy has only in-frame clones and leaves some out. This table has under 200,000 clones, 90% to 95% appearing once. Germline V gene sequence: CDR1 SQVTM, CDR2 ANQGSEA. V was clipped by 7 bases and J by 1 base, with 14 bases between them. This CDR3 spans 14 amino acids. The gene calls are TRBV29-1 and TRBJ1-3, with D possibly TRBD1 on 6 matching bases. Specimen: peripheral blood, collected on day 0 of AZD1222 vaccination. This receptor was identified in an adult in good health. The CDR3 region is CSGRTGASGNTIYF. CDR3 DNA sequence: TGCAGCGGCCGAACGGGGGCATCTGGAAACACCATATATTTT.